This T cell receptor (beta chain) was sequenced for a study of early T cells in non-severe SARS-CoV-2 infection. TCRdb re-called the 5' RACE reads through MiXCR, storing one row per CDR3 protein. This sample yields roughly 51,000 distinct CDR3 sequences, of which about 7.7% are seen a single time; over 9.5% belongs to the top ten. This clonotype was counted many times. This CDR3 spans 14 amino acids. The V gene lost 0 bases and the J gene lost 1 base, with 9 bases spanning the gap. Germline V CDR1 and CDR2: SQVTM, ANQGSEA. The origin of this receptor is an adult who was a healthcare worker with PCR-confirmed SARS-CoV-2 infection or an uninfected control (not recorded which). The J gene is TRBJ2-5, the V gene TRBV29-1; D gene ambiguous. This specimen consisted of whole blood, obtained at baseline. The DNA of the CDR3 is TGCAGCGTTGAAGATCTACAGCTCCAAGAGACCCAGTACTTC. Amino acid sequence: CSVEDLQLQETQYF.